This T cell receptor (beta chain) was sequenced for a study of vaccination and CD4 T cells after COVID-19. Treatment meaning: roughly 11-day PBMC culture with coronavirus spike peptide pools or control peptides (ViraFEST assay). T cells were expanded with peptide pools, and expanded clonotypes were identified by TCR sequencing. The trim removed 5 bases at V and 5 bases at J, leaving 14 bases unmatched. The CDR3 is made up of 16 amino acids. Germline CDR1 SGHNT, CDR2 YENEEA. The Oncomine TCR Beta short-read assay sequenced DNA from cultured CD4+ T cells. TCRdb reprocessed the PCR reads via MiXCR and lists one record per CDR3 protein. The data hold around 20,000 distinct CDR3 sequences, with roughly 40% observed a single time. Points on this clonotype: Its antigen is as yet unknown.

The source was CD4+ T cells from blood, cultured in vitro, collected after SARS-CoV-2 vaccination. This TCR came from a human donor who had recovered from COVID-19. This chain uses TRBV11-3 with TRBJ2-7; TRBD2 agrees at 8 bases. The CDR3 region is CASSQTSGNRAHEQYF. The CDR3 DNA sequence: TGTGCCAGCAGCCAAACTAGCGGAAATAGAGCCCACGAGCAGTACTTC. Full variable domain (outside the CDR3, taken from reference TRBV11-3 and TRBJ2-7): EAGVVQSPRYKIIEKKQPVAFWCNPISGHNTLYWYLQNLGQGPELLIRYENEEAVDDSQLPKDRFSAERLKGVDSTLKIQPAELGDSAVYLCASSQTSGNRAHEQYFGPGTRLTVT.